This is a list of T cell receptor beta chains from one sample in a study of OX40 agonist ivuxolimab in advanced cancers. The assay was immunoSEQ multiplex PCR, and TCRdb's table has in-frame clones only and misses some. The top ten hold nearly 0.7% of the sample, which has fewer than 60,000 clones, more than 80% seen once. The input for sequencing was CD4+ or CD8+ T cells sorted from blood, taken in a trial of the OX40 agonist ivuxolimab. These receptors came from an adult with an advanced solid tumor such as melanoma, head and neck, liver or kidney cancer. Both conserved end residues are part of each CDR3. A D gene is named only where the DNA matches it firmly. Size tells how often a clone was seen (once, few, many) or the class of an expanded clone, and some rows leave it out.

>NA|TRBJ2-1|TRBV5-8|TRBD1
TGTGCCAGCAGCCGACCGACGTTTGGGGACAGGGGATACAATGAGCAGTTCTTC
CASSRPTFGDRGYNEQFF
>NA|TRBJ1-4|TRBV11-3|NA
TGTGCCAGCAAAAATTCCGGGACAAGCCCGAATGAAAAACTGTTTTTT
CASKNSGTSPNEKLFF
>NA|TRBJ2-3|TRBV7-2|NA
TGTGCCAGCAGCTTCTCGGGGGATACGCAGTATTTT
CASSFSGDTQYF
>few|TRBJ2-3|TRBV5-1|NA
TGCGCCAGCAGTGGAGGGGGGGCCAGGGTATCGGATACGCAGTATTTT
CASSGGGARVSDTQYF
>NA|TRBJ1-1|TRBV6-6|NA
TGTGCCAGCAGTAGCATCTTGAACACTGAAGCTTTCTTT
CASSSILNTEAFF
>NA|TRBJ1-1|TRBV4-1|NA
TGCGCCAGCAGCCAAGAAGACCACAGGGACACTGAAGCTTTCTTT
CASSQEDHRDTEAFF
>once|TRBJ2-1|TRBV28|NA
TGTGCCAGCGGGTTGGTAATGCCGGGAGAAAATGAGCAGTTCTTC
CASGLVMPGENEQFF
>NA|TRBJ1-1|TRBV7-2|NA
TGTGCCAGCAGTCTGAACACTGAAGCTTTCTTT
CASSLNTEAFF
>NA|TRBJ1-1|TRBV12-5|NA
TGTGCTAGTGGTTTGAACCGGGACCGCTACACTGAAGCTTTCTTT
CASGLNRDRYTEAFF
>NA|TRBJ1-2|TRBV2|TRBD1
TGTGCCAGCAGTAACTTAGGGACAGGGGGCTTTGGCTACACCTTC
CASSNLGTGGFGYTF
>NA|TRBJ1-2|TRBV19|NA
TGTGCCAGTAGTATCGATGGGACTACTAACTATGGCTACACCTTC
CASSIDGTTNYGYTF
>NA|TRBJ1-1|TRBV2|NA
TGTGCCAGCAGAGACAAGCGGGACACTCGAGCTTTCTTT
CASRDKRDTRAFF
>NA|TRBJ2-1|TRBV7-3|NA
TGTGCCAGCAGCCGGTTTTGGGGGGGCTTCAGTGAGCAGTTCTTC
CASSRFWGGFSEQFF
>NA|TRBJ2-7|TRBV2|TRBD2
TGTGCCAGCAGTGAGCGGGGGGTCATGATCGAGCAGTACTTC
CASSERGVMIEQYF
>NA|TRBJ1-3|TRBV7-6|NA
TGTGCCAGCAGCGGGCGGACAGCTGGGTGGCAATCCGGAAACACCATATATTTT
CASSGRTAGWQSGNTIYF
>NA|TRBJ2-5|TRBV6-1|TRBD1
TGTGCCAGCAGTGAAGACGACAGGGGTCAGACCCAGTACTTC
CASSEDDRGQTQYF
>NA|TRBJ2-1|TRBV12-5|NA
TGTGCTAGTGGTCACCGACAGATTTCCTACAATGAGCAGTTCTTC
CASGHRQISYNEQFF
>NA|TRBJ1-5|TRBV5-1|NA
TGCGCCAGCAGCCGGGGGGGAGACCCCAATCAGCCCCAGCATTTT
CASSRGGDPNQPQHF
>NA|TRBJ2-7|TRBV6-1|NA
TGTGCCAGCAGTTGGGAAGGGGCCTACGAGCAGTACTTC
CASSWEGAYEQYF
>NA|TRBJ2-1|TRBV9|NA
TGTGCCAGCAGCGTAGGAGGGGGGAGATCTGAGCAGTTCTTC
CASSVGGGRSEQFF